The source of this T cell receptor (beta chain) is a study of blood T cell repertoires in COVID-19. Study context: Samples taken during acute and convalescent COVID-19 were collected in the United States, Italy and Spain.

Using immunoSEQ multiplex PCR, the repertoire was profiled, and TCRdb retains in-frame clones only, with some absent. Of 100,000 to 130,000 clones listed, around 86% are singletons. V dropped 7 bases and J dropped 6; count of bases not matched to a gene: 11. The CDR3 length is 16 residues. Germline CDR1 is SEHNR and CDR2 is FQNEAQ (reference sequence). The material sequenced was peripheral blood. This chain joins TRBV7-9 and TRBJ2-3, with 12 bases aligning to TRBD2. This TCR was recovered from a woman aged 70-85 years with acute or convalescent COVID-19. The DNA for the CDR3 is TGTGCCAGCACCGTTCCACTAGCGGGGGGCGGCGATACGCAGTATTTT. This translates into CASTVPLAGGGDTQYF.